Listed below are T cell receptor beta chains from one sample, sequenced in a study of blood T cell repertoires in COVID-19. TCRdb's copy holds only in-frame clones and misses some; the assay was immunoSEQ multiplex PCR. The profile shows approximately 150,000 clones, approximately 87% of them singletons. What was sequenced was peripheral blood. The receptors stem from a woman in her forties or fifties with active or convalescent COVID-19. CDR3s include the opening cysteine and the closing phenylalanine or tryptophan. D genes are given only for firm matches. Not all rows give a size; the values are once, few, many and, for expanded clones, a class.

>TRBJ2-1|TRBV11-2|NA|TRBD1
TGTGCCAGCAGCTTAGCCCGGAGCGAACAGGGGGCCTACAATGAGCAGTTCTTC
CASSLARSEQGAYNEQFF
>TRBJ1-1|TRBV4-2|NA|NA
TGTGCCAGCAGCCAAGAACCGGGAAAGGCTTTCTTT
CASSQEPGKAFF
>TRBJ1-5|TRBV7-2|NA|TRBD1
TGTGCCAGCAGCTTAGTAGGGGGCGATCAGCCCCAGCATTTT
CASSLVGGDQPQHF
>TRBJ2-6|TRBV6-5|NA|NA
TGTGCCAGCAGTTACAGCACGAGCTCTGGGGCCAACGTCCTGACTTTC
CASSYSTSSGANVLTF
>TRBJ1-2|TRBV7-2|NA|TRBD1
TGTGCCAGCAGCCCAAGACAGGGATTAAACTATGGCTACACCTTC
CASSPRQGLNYGYTF
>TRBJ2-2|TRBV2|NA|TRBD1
TGTGCCAGCAGGAGGGGGACAGTAAACACCGGGGAGCTGTTTTTT
CASRRGTVNTGELFF
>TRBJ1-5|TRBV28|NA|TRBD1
TGTGCCAGCAGCCTAGGACAGGGGTATCGTCAGCCCCAGCATTTT
CASSLGQGYRQPQHF
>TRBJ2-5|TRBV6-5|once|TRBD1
TGTGCCAGCAAGGCGGGACAGGGCCCTTGGGAGACCCAGTACTTC
CASKAGQGPWETQYF
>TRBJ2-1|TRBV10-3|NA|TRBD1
TGTGCCACCGGGGGGACAGGGGGTAGTAATGAGCAGTTCTTC
CATGGTGGSNEQFF
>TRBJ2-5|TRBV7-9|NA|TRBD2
TGTGCCAGCAGGTCTGCGGGGGGGCGGGAGACCCAGTACTTC
CASRSAGGRETQYF
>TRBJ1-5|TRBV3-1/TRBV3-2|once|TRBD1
TGTGCCAGCAGCCTGACAGGGTTGGTCAGTCAGCCCCAGCATTTT
CASSLTGLVSQPQHF
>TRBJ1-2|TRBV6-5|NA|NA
TGTGCCTCCCAAGGAGGTGGAAACTATGGCTACACCTTC
CASQGGGNYGYTF
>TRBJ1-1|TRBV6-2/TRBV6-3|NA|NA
TGTGCCAGCAGTTACTACAGGGTAGAAGCTTTCTTT
CASSYYRVEAFF
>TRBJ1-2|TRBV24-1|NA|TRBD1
TGTGCCACCAGTGGGGACAGAAGTTACACCTTC
CATSGDRSYTF
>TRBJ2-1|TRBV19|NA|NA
TGTGCCAGTAGTATAGTTTCAAGCTTCTCCTACAATGAGCAGTTCTTC
CASSIVSSFSYNEQFF
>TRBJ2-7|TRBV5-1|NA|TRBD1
TGCGCCAGCAGCTCGGGACAGGGACCCTCCGAGCAGTACTTC
CASSSGQGPSEQYF
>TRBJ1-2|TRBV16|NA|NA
TGTGCCAGCAGCCTATCAAAATTTGCCGGGACACAAAAAAAGGATGGCTACACCTTC
CASSLSKFAGTQKKDGYTF
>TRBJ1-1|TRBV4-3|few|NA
TGCGCCAGCAGCCAAGTATATATGGGCGGGACCGAAAGTAAGGCTTTCTTT
CASSQVYMGGTESKAFF
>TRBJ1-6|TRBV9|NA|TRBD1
TGTGCCAGCAGCCTAGGGACAGGGAGGTCCTATAATTCACCCCTCCACTTT
CASSLGTGRSYNSPLHF
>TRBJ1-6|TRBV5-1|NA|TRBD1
TGCGCCAGCAGCTTGGGAGGGGGCGACTCACCCCTCCACTTT
CASSLGGGDSPLHF
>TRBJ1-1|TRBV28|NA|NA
TGTGCCAGCAGACTCGGGCCAGGGCGGGGAACTGAAGCTTTCTTT
CASRLGPGRGTEAFF
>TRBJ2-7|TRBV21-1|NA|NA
TGTGCCAGCAGCGACTCGCTAGAAGGTTTTAAGTACTTC
CASSDSLEGFKYF
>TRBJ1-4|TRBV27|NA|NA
TGTGCCAGCAGCCGCGACCCCAGGGGAATTAATGAAAAACTGTTTTTT
CASSRDPRGINEKLFF
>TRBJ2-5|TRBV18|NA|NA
TGTGCCAGCTGCCGGGACAAACAAGAGACCCAGTACTTC
CASCRDKQETQYF
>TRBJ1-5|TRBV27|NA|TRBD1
TGTGCCAGCAGTCGAGGGACAGGGGGCCAGCCCCAGCATTTT
CASSRGTGGQPQHF
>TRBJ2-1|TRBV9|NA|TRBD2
TGTGCCAGCAGCGGGGCGGGAGTCACCTACAATGAGCAGTTCTTC
CASSGAGVTYNEQFF
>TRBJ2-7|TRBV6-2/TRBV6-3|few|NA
TGTGCCAGCAGTACCCAACGGGGCGAGCAGTACTTC
CASSTQRGEQYF
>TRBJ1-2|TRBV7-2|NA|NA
TGTGCCAGCAGGAGTGGTACTGAAAACTATGGCTACACCTTC
CASRSGTENYGYTF
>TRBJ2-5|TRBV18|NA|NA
TGTGCCAGCTCACCGAGAGGAGGGACAGTTCCCTCCTTGGAGACCCAGTACTTC
CASSPRGGTVPSLETQYF
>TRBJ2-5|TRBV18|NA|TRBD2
TGTGCCAGCTCACCATGGGCGGGGGGATCCCAAGAGACCCAGTACTTC
CASSPWAGGSQETQYF
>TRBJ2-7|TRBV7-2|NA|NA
TGTGCCAGCAGCTTAGTGCTCAGCTCCTACGAGCAGTACTTC
CASSLVLSSYEQYF
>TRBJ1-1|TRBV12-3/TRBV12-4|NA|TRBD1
TGTGCCAGCAGTTCCGGGACAGGGAAAGCTTTCTTT
CASSSGTGKAFF
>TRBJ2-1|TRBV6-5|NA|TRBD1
TGTGCCAGCATGGCCAGGGGGCCCTACAATGAGCAGTTCTTC
CASMARGPYNEQFF
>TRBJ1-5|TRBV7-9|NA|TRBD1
TGTGCCAGTAACCCCGGGACAGGGGAACCCAATCAGCCCCAGCATTTT
CASNPGTGEPNQPQHF
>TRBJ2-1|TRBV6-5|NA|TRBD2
TGTGCCAGCAGTTACTCGGGGACTAGCTCTTACAATGAGCAGTTCTTC
CASSYSGTSSYNEQFF
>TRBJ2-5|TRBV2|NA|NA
TGTGCCAGCAGTGAAACACGGGACCAGTACTTC
CASSETRDQYF
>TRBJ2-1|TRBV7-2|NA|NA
TGTGCCAGCAGCTTAACCCCAGCTAGGTTCAATGAGCAGTTCTTC
CASSLTPARFNEQFF
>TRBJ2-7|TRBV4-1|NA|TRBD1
TGCGCCAGCAGAGGACTTACAGGGGGCACCTACGAGCAGTACTTC
CASRGLTGGTYEQYF
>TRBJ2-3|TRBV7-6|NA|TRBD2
TGTGCCAGCAGCTTAGCTGGCGGGGGAGGGGATACGCAGTATTTT
CASSLAGGGGDTQYF
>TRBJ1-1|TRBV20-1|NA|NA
TGCAGTGCTAGCGGGGGCACTGAAGCTTTCTTT
CSASGGTEAFF
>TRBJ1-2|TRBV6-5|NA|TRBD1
TGTGCCAGCAGTTACTTGGAGGGGGCGCCCGGCTACACCTTC
CASSYLEGAPGYTF
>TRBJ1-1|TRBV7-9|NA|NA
TGTGCCAGCACCACAGGGTTGGGGAACGTAATAGAAGCTTTCTTT
CASTTGLGNVIEAFF